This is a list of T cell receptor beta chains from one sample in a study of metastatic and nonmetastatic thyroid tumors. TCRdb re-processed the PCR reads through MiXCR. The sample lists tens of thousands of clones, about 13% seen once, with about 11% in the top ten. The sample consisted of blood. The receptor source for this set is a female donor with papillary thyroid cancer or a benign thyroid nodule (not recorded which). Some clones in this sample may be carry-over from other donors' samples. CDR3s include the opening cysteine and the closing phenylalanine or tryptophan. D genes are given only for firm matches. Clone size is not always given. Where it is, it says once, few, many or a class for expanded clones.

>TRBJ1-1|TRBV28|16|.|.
CASSSGGAGGDTEAFF
TGTGCCAGCAGTTCTGGTGGGGCAGGAGGGGACACTGAAGCTTTCTTT
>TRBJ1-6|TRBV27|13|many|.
CASSLSANSPLHF
TGTGCCAGCAGTTTATCCGCCAATTCACCCCTCCACTTT
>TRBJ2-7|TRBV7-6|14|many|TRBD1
CASSLNRGHYEQYF
TGTGCCAGCAGCTTAAACAGGGGGCACTACGAGCAGTACTTC
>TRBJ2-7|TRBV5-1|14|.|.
CASSPVGGFDEQYF
TGCGCCAGCAGCCCGGTGGGGGGCTTCGACGAGCAGTACTTC
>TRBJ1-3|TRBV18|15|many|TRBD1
CASSPTGDSGNTIYF
TGTGCCAGCTCACCGACAGGGGACTCTGGAAACACCATATATTTT
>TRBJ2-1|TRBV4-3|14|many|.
CASSPSRYGGEQFF
TGCGCCAGCAGCCCCTCCCGCTACGGAGGGGAGCAGTTCTTC
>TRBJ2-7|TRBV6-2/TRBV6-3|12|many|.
CASRTGAYEQYF
TGTGCCAGCAGGACAGGTGCCTACGAGCAGTACTTC
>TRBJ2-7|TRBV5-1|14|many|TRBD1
CASSLGQGWYEQYF
TGCGCCAGCAGCTTGGGACAGGGGTGGTACGAGCAGTACTTC
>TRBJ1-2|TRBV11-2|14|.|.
CASSPRLQAYGYTF
TGTGCCAGCAGCCCCCGGCTCCAGGCCTATGGCTACACCTTC
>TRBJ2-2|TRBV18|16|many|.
CASSSQGGTDTGELFF
TGTGCCAGCTCAAGCCAGGGTGGGACGGACACCGGGGAGCTGTTTTTT
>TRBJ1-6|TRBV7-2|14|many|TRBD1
CASSSGQGASPLHF
TGTGCCAGCAGTTCGGGACAGGGGGCATCACCCCTCCACTTT
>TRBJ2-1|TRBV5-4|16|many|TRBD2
CASSRPTSGRHNEQFF
TGTGCCAGCAGCCGACCGACTAGCGGGAGGCACAATGAGCAGTTCTTC
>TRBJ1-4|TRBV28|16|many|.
CASKAPLGWDDEKLFF
TGTGCCAGCAAAGCCCCTTTGGGGTGGGACGATGAAAAACTGTTTTTT
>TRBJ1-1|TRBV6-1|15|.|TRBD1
CASSDRGDGNTEAFF
TGTGCCAGCAGTGACAGGGGGGACGGGAACACTGAAGCTTTCTTT
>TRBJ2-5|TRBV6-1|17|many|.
CASMRSPGNLGVETQYF
TGTGCCAGCATGCGATCGCCGGGTAATTTGGGTGTGGAGACCCAGTACTTC
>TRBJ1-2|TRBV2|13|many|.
CASTGGLGHGYTF
TGTGCCAGCACGGGTGGCTTGGGCCATGGCTACACCTTC
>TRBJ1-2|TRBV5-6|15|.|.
CASSLAGVLNYGYTF
TGTGCCAGCAGCTTGGCAGGGGTATTGAACTATGGCTACACCTTC
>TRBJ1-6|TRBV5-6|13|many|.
CASSSGSGSPLHF
TGTGCCAGCAGCTCAGGATCGGGGTCACCCCTCCACTTT
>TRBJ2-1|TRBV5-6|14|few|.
CASSLESRYNEQFF
TGTGCCAGCAGCTTGGAAAGTCGATACAATGAGCAGTTCTTC
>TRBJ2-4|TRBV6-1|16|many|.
CASSEIAFQAKNIQYF
TGTGCCAGCAGTGAAATCGCGTTCCAAGCCAAAAACATTCAGTACTTC
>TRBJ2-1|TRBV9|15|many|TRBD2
CASSPTSGRINEQFF
TGTGCCAGCAGCCCCACTAGCGGGAGGATCAATGAGCAGTTCTTC
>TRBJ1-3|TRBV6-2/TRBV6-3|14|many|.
CASTPRASGNTIYF
TGTGCCAGTACCCCCCGGGCATCCGGAAACACCATATATTTT
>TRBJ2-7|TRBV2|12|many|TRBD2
CASTGGSYEQYF
TGTGCCAGCACGGGCGGGAGCTACGAGCAGTACTTC
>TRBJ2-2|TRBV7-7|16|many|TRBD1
CASSPSTGGNTGELFF
TGTGCTAGCAGCCCCTCGACAGGGGGCAACACCGGGGAGCTGTTTTTT
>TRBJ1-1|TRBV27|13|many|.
CASSWTEGAEAFF
TGTGCCAGCAGTTGGACAGAGGGGGCTGAAGCTTTCTTT
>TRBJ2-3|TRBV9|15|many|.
CASSAYGGFTDTQYF
TGTGCCAGCAGTGCCTACGGAGGGTTCACAGATACGCAGTATTTT
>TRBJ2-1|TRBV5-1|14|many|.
CASSLDVGFVEQFF
TGCGCCAGCAGCTTGGATGTTGGGTTTGTTGAGCAGTTCTTC
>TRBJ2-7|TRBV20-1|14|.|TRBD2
CSAILASGSREQYF
TGCAGTGCTATCCTCGCTAGCGGGAGTCGGGAGCAGTACTTC
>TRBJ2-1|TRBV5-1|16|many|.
CASSDQAGSSYNEQFF
TGCGCCAGCAGCGACCAGGCGGGGAGCTCCTACAATGAGCAGTTCTTC
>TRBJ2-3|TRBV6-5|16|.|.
CASSYAFVGGTDTQYF
TGTGCCAGCAGTTACGCATTTGTTGGGGGCACAGATACGCAGTATTTT
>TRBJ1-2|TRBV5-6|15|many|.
CASSLATRGGYGYTF
TGTGCCAGCAGCTTGGCTACCAGGGGTGGATATGGCTACACCTTC
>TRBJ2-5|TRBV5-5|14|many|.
CASSPPGYQETQYF
TGTGCCAGCAGCCCCCCAGGGTACCAAGAGACCCAGTACTTC
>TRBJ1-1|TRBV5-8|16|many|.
CASSLGGQGRGTEAFF
TGTGCCAGCAGCTTGGGGGGGCAGGGAAGGGGCACTGAAGCTTTCTTT
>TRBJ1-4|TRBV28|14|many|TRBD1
CASSLTGGTEKLFF
TGTGCCAGCAGCTTAACAGGGGGCACTGAAAAACTGTTTTTT
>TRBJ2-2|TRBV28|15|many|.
CASSKEWGRPGELFF
TGTGCCAGCAGTAAAGAATGGGGGCGGCCCGGGGAGCTGTTTTTT
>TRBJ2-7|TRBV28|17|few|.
CASESTGLGNSPLEQYF
TGTGCCAGCGAAAGTACGGGGCTTGGGAATTCACCCCTCGAGCAGTACTTC
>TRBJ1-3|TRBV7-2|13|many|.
CASSLSQGNTIYF
TGTGCCAGCAGCTTATCCCAAGGGAACACCATATATTTT
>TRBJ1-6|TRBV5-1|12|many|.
CASSANNSPLHF
TGCGCCAGCAGCGCAAATAATTCACCCCTCCACTTT
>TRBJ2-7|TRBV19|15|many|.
CASSMITGTDYEQYF
TGTGCCAGTAGTATGATTACCGGGACTGACTACGAGCAGTACTTC
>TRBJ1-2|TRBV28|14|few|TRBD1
CASSSQQGTYGYTF
TGTGCCAGCAGTTCCCAACAGGGGACCTATGGCTACACCTTC
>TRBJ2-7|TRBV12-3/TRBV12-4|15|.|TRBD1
CASSLGQGLKDEQYF
TGTGCCAGCAGTTTAGGACAGGGATTGAAGGACGAGCAGTACTTC
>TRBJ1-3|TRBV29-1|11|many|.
CSVGLGNTIYF
TGCAGCGTGGGGTTGGGGAACACCATATATTTT
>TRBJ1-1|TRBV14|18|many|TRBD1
CASSQRRTGGTISTEAFF
TGTGCCAGCAGCCAACGACGGACAGGGGGGACGATTAGCACTGAAGCTTTCTTT
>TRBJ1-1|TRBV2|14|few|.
CASSLGCPNTEAFF
TGTGCCAGCAGTTTAGGGTGCCCGAACACTGAAGCTTTCTTT
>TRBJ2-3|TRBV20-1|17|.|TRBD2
CSALGLARHHNTDTQYF
TGCAGTGCGCTAGGACTAGCGAGGCACCATAACACAGATACGCAGTATTTT
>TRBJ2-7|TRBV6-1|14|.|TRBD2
CASSRAGFGYEQYF
TGTGCCAGCAGCCGAGCGGGATTCGGCTACGAGCAGTACTTC
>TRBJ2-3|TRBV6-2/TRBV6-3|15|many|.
CASSHKGPLTDTQYF
TGTGCCAGCAGCCATAAGGGCCCGCTTACGGATACGCAGTATTTT
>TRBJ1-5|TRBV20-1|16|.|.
CSASWGLGNSNQPQHF
TGCAGTGCTAGTTGGGGTCTAGGTAACAGCAATCAGCCCCAGCATTTT
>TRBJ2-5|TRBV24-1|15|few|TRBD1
CATSDFTGGPETQYF
TGTGCCACCAGTGATTTCACAGGGGGCCCAGAGACCCAGTACTTC
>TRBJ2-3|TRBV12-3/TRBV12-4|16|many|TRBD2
CASSLLREGRTDTQYF
TGTGCCAGCAGTTTACTGCGGGAGGGCCGCACAGATACGCAGTATTTT
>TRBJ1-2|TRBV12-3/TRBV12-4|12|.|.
CATTGVRYGYTF
TGTGCCACGACAGGTGTTCGCTATGGCTACACCTTC
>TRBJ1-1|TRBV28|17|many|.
CASSESGPGGEYTEAFF
TGTGCCAGCAGCGAATCGGGTCCGGGGGGCGAGTACACTGAAGCTTTCTTT
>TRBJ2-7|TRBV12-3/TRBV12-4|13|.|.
CASMQIGVGEQYF
TGTGCCAGCATGCAAATAGGGGTCGGCGAGCAGTACTTC
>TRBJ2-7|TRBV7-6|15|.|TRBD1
CASSLPGQGQVEQYF
TGTGCCAGCAGCTTACCTGGACAGGGACAAGTCGAGCAATACTTC
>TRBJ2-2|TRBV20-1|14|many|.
CSAIPGRGPGELFF
TGCAGTGCCATCCCCGGACGGGGTCCCGGGGAGCTGTTTTTT
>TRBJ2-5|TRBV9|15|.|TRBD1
CASSPWGQPQETQYF
TGTGCCAGCAGCCCTTGGGGACAGCCCCAAGAGACCCAGTACTTC
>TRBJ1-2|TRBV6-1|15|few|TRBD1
CASRSLGTGLYGYTF
TGTGCCAGCAGGAGTTTAGGGACAGGGCTTTATGGCTACACCTTC
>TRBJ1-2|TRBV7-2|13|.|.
CASSSPRGYGYTF
TGTGCCAGCAGCTCGCCCCGTGGCTATGGCTACACCTTC
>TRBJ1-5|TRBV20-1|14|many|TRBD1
CSARRQGGNQPQHF
TGCAGTGCTCGCCGACAGGGTGGGAATCAGCCCCAGCATTTT
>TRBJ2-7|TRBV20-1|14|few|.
CSARGEASTYEQYF
TGCAGTGCTAGAGGGGAAGCGTCAACCTACGAGCAGTACTTC